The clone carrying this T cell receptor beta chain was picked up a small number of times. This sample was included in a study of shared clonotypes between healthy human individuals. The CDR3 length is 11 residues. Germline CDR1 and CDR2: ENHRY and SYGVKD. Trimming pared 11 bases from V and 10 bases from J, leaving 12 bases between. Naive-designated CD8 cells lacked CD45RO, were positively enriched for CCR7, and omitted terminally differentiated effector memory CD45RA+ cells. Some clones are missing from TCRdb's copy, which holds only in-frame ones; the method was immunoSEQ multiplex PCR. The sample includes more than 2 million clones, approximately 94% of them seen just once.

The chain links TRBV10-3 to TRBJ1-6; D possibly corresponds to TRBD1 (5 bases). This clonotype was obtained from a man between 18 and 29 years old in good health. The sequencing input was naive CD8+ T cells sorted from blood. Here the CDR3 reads CAVVWGSPLHF. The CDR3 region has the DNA TGTGCCGTGGTTTGGGGGTCACCCCTCCACTTT.